This T cell receptor beta chain was recovered during a study of T-cell reconstitution after alpha-beta-depleted transplantation in children. As it was prepared, the TCRbeta library received unique molecular identifiers. In TCRdb, the PCR reads were re-called with MiXCR into one record per CDR3 protein. The sample yields 15,000 to 20,000 distinct CDR3 sequences, roughly an eighth seen once. V lost 1 base and J lost 5; bases outside the gene matches: 5. The CDR3 contains 15 residues. CDR1 SGHRS and CDR2 YFSETQ come from the germline V gene. Many counts were recorded for this clonotype. This TCR was sampled from a boy under two years old who had a stem cell transplant for Wiskott-Aldrich syndrome, so the T cells may come from the graft donor. Sequenced material: PBMCs, mostly from graft donor cells, taken 180 days after TCRalphabeta/CD19-depleted stem cell transplant. The chain carries TRBV5-1 and TRBJ2-1; 8 nucleotides line up with TRBD2. CDR3 nucleotide sequence: TGCGCCAGCAGCTTGACCGGGAGGGCCGACAATGAGCAGTTCTTC. It is translated as CASSLTGRADNEQFF.